These T cell receptor beta chains were read from a single sample in a study of CD8 T cells in Susac syndrome. One entry per CDR3 protein, called by TCRdb with MiXCR from the immunoSEQ multiplex PCR reads. Of hundreds of thousands of distinct CDR3 sequences in the sample, around 85% are singletons; the top ten hold roughly 0.11%. The specimen was CD8+ T cells from PBMCs. The receptors stem from a human donor with multiple sclerosis. The CDR3 runs from the conserved cysteine through the conserved F or W. The D gene is left open where the match is weak. Expanded clones are given a class, and other clones once, few, many or no size at all.

D gene	V gene	J gene	clone size	CDR3 DNA	CDR3 protein
-	TRBV7-9	TRBJ1-1	-	TGTGCCAGCAGCTCCCCCTACTCCACTGAAGCTTTCTTT	CASSSPYSTEAFF
-	TRBV14	TRBJ1-5	-	TGTGCCAGCAGCAGACCGGGGCCTAAGAAACAGCCCCAGCATTTT	CASSRPGPKKQPQHF
-	TRBV7-8	TRBJ2-7	few	TGTGCCAGCAGCCCGCCTTTGGATTACGAGCAGTACTTC	CASSPPLDYEQYF
-	TRBV4-2	TRBJ1-1	-	TGTGCCAGCAGCACTTGGGAGGGGAACACTGAAGCTTTCTTT	CASSTWEGNTEAFF
-	TRBV28	TRBJ2-5	once	TGTGCCAGCAGTCCCTTGGGGCCGGAAGAGACCCAGTACTTC	CASSPLGPEETQYF
-	TRBV7-3	TRBJ2-3	few	TGTGCCAGCAGCCCGATAATGGGCACAGATACGCAGTATTTT	CASSPIMGTDTQYF
-	TRBV19	TRBJ1-5	few	TGTGCCAGTGGGTATCAGCCCCAGCATTTT	CASGYQPQHF
-	TRBV29-1	TRBJ2-7	-	TGCAGCGTTGAAGATCGAGACGGGGGTAACGAGCAGTACTTC	CSVEDRDGGNEQYF
-	TRBV12-3/TRBV12-4	TRBJ2-1	-	TGTGCCAGCAGTTGGGGTTTCTCCTACAATGAGCAGTTCTTC	CASSWGFSYNEQFF
TRBD1	TRBV28	TRBJ2-1	-	TGTGCCAGCAGTTTTTACGGCGGGACAGGGAAGGGCAATGAGCAGTTCTTC	CASSFYGGTGKGNEQFF